This passage covers 3 T cell receptor beta chains from one sample sequenced in a study of response to subunit inactivated influenza vaccine. TCRdb re-analysed the RT-PCR reads in MiXCR, keeping a single row per CDR3 protein. The table shows 500,000 to 550,000 distinct CDR3 sequences, with approximately 20% occurring only once. The same specimen was also included in a second study, on T cells expressing NK-cell markers. This second report adds: TCR beta libraries carry UMIs added by 5'RACE template switching.

The starting material was CD4+ T cells sorted from PBMCs, obtained 12 days after vaccination. The origin of the receptors is a man between 50 and 59 years old who received an inactivated influenza vaccine.

The rearrangement links TRBV6-1 to TRBJ1-6, with a possible D match to TRBD1 (5 bases). Germline V gene lookup returns CDR1 MNHNS and CDR2 SASEGT. The CDR3 extends over 16 amino acids. Trimming took 6 bases from V and 0 from J, leaving 12 bases between them. The CDR3 nucleotides read TGTGCCAGCAGCCGGGACTTCAGCTCCTATAATTCACCCCTCCACTTT. It yields the protein CASSRDFSSYNSPLHF.

This chain connects TRBV3-1 to TRBJ1-5; 8 bases agree with TRBD1. Per germline, CDR1 LGHDT and CDR2 YNNKEL (reference sequence). The J segment lost 7 bases and the V segment lost 0 bases, leaving 5 bases of the junction unmatched. This CDR3 is built from 15 residues. This CDR3 is CASSQDGQGPQPQHF. The DNA of the CDR3 is TGTGCCAGCAGCCAAGACGGACAGGGCCCCCAGCCCCAGCATTTT.

This clonotype occurred once. The rearrangement links TRBV20-1 to TRBJ2-7; D is ambiguous. V shed 4 bases and J shed 6 bases, with 16 bases lying between them. Germline loops: CDR1 DFQATT, CDR2 SNEGSKA (reference sequence). This CDR3 spans 13 amino acids. The CDR3 sequence is CSATTVGKGEQYF. The CDR3 region has the DNA TGCAGTGCTACTACAGTGGGTAAGGGCGAGCAGTACTTC.